This entry lists 29 T cell receptor beta chains sequenced from one sample in a study of Ad26.COV2.S vaccination and SARS-CoV-2 variants. Noted treatment: around 19 received Ad26.COV2.S at low or high dose, single or two shots; several received placebo; per-sample allocation not given. The samples were gathered on day 63 after the first injection of vaccine or placebo. Repertoires were generated with immunoSEQ multiplex PCR, while TCRdb's copy carries only in-frame clones and drops some. The table lists about 480,000 clones, roughly 87% of them singletons. The source was peripheral blood, collected in a trial of Ad26.COV2.S vaccine versus placebo. The receptors here all came from a person aged 18 to 65 who received the Ad26.COV2.S COVID-19 vaccine or a placebo.

With respect to this clone: Germline is not matched at one junction end, which may reflect a read error. The rearrangement joins TRBV30 to TRBJ2-7, with D perhaps TRBD1 or TRBD2 (5 bases each). CDR1 and CDR2 (germline): GTSNPN, SVGIG (reference sequence). This CDR3 spans 12 amino acids. The CDR3 protein is CAWSGAVGPCDF. CDR3 nucleotide sequence: TGTGCCTGGAGTGGTGCGGTGGGACCTTGCGACTTC. Variable domain in full (rest from reference TRBV30 and TRBJ2-7): SQTIHQWPATLVQPVGSPLSLECTVEGTSNPNLYWYRQAAGRGLQLLFYSVGIGQISSEVPQNLSASRPQDRQFILSSKKLLLSDSGFYLCAWSGAVGPCDFGPGTRLTVT.

The chain carries TRBV4-3 and TRBJ1-2; perhaps TRBD1 as D (5 bases). The CDR3 sequence is 13 residues long. Trimming shortened V by 1 base and J by 3 bases, and 6 bases separated the two germline ends. Germline V gene data show CDR1 as LGHNA and CDR2 as YSLEER. The CDR3 is CASSQGQYYGYTF. CDR3 bases: TGCGCCAGCAGCCAAGGACAGTACTATGGCTACACCTTC.

This clone was seen only once. The chain couples TRBV13 to TRBJ2-3; possible D gene TRBD2, 6 bases. CDR1 and CDR2 (germline): PRHDT, FYEKMQ (reference sequence). The CDR3 is made up of 17 amino acids. V lost 5 bases to trimming and J lost 2 bases, with 20 bases between them. This CDR3 reads CASSPWTRSGDTDTQYF. The CDR3 nucleotides read TGTGCCAGCAGCCCTTGGACCCGTTCGGGAGACACAGATACGCAGTATTTT. Based on the CDR3 plus reference TRBV13 and TRBJ2-3, the full variable domain is AAGVIQSPRHLIKEKRETATLKCYPIPRHDTVYWYQQGPGQDPQFLISFYEKMQSDKGSIPDRFSAQQFSDYHSELNMSSLELGDSALYFCASSPWTRSGDTDTQYFGPGTRLTVL.

This chain joins TRBV13 and TRBJ2-6; no firm D call. This CDR3 has 14 amino acids. The V gene's germline CDR1 is PRHDT and CDR2 FYEKMQ (reference sequence). The V end lost 5 bases, the J end lost 4 bases, and 9 bases lay between the germline ends. CDR3 in amino acids: CASSHISGANVLTF. The CDR3 DNA reads TGTGCCAGCAGCCACATTTCCGGGGCCAACGTCCTGACTTTC.

The chain is built from TRBV5-1 and TRBJ2-1; 10 bases map to TRBD1. CDR1 and CDR2 (germline): SGHRS, YFSETQ. The CDR3 length is 15 residues. The junction had 6 bases not matched to a gene; V was cut back by 5 bases and J by 4 bases. The CDR3 reads CASSTGQGSYNEQFF. As DNA, the CDR3 is TGCGCCAGCAGTACGGGACAGGGGTCTTACAATGAGCAGTTCTTC.

On this clone: Distinct nucleotide sequences in the sample also encode this CDR3. This sequence joins TRBV5-1 and TRBJ2-1; D gene uncertain. Germline V gene lookup returns CDR1 SGHRS and CDR2 YFSETQ. The CDR3 sequence is 11 residues long. Trimming stripped 2 bases from V and 5 bases from J, with 2 bases between. The CDR3 protein is CASSLNNEQFF. The CDR3, as DNA: TGCGCCAGCAGCTTAAACAATGAGCAGTTCTTC.

This sequence joins TRBV30 and TRBJ1-6; 10 bases are a match to TRBD1. Germline CDR1 reads GTSNPN; CDR2 reads SVGIG (reference sequence). There are 14 residues in the CDR3. The junction had 3 bases not matched to a gene; V was cut back by 1 base and J by 9 bases. CDR3 nucleotide sequence: TGTGCCTGGAGTGCCGACAGGGGGCTTTCACCCCTCCACTTT. Residues: CAWSADRGLSPLHF.

This clone showed up just once. V gene TRBV11-1 combines with J gene TRBJ2-1; D might be TRBD2 (6 bases). The CDR3 totals 16 residues. Germline V gene lookup returns CDR1 SGHAT and CDR2 FQDESV (reference sequence). V was shortened by 4 bases and J by 7 bases, with 20 bases between the two germline ends. The CDR3 here is CASSSVRRDHRNEQFF. CDR3 nucleotides: TGTGCCAGCAGCTCAGTAAGGAGGGACCATAGAAATGAGCAGTTCTTC.

The chain employs TRBV7-9 and TRBJ2-2, with 11 bases lining up with TRBD2. The CDR3 has 15 residues. Per the germline V gene, CDR1 is SEHNR and CDR2 is FQNEAQ (reference sequence). V was pared by 5 bases and J by 7 bases, with 6 bases of the junction left unmatched. The DNA for the CDR3 is TGTGCCAGCAGCCTCACCGGGACTAGCGGCGGGGAGCTGTTTTTT. Its translation: CASSLTGTSGGELFF.

The chain links TRBV28 to TRBJ2-7; weak D call: TRBD2 (6 bases). V was trimmed by 5 bases and J by 0 bases, leaving 11 bases between them. CDR1 and CDR2 (germline): MDHEN, SYDVKM. The CDR3 sequence is 14 residues long. CDR3 amino acids: CASSPWGDSYEQYF. The CDR3 region has the DNA TGTGCCAGCAGTCCTTGGGGGGACTCCTACGAGCAGTACTTC. Drawing the rest from reference TRBV28 and TRBJ2-7, the complete variable domain is DVKVTQSSRYLVKRTGEKVFLECVQDMDHENMFWYRQDPGLGLRLIYFSYDVKMKEKGDIPEGYSVSREKKERFSLILESASTNQTSMYLCASSPWGDSYEQYFGPGTRLTVT.

The V call is TRBV6-2 or TRBV6-3, the J call TRBJ2-3, with D unclear. The CDR3 sequence is 13 residues long. With 0 bases removed from V and 8 bases from J, the gap between germline ends came to 9 bases. CDR1 MNHEY and CDR2 SVGEGT come from the germline V gene. The CDR3 DNA reads TGTGCCAGCAGTTACTCGACTCTTGGTACGCAGTATTTT. This sequence encodes CASSYSTLGTQYF.

The genes are TRBV7-9 and TRBJ2-5; 9 nucleotides agree with TRBD2. The CDR3 is 19 amino acids. Trimming cost V 3 bases and J 1 base; bases outside gene matches: 15. Germline assignment: CDR1 SEHNR and CDR2 FQNEAQ (reference sequence). CDR3 in amino acids: CASSLGPSGIPRGQETQYF. In DNA form, the CDR3 reads TGTGCCAGCAGCTTGGGGCCTAGCGGGATCCCGCGGGGCCAAGAGACCCAGTACTTC.

This chain links TRBV5-4 with TRBJ1-2; TRBD1 matches 8 bases. The CDR3 is made up of 15 amino acids. The V gene end was trimmed by 3 bases and the J gene end by 5 bases; junction bases not matched to a gene: 9. CDR1 SGHNT and CDR2 YYREEE come from the germline V gene (reference sequence). CDR3 amino acids: CASSSGQGRRYGYTF. The CDR3, as DNA: TGTGCCAGCAGCTCAGGACAGGGTCGACGTTATGGCTACACCTTC.

The rearrangement uses TRBV15 and TRBJ2-2; the D is unclear. CDR3 length: 15 residues. Trimming shortened V by 0 bases and J by 4 bases, and 9 bases separated the two germline ends. Per germline, CDR1 LNHNV and CDR2 YYDKDF (reference sequence). This CDR3 is CATSRDLRTTGELFF. CDR3 in DNA: TGTGCCACCAGCAGAGATCTCAGGACCACCGGGGAGCTGTTTTTT.

This chain connects TRBV10-2 to TRBJ1-1; D perhaps matches TRBD1 (5 bases). V was cut by 3 bases and J by 4 bases, with 15 bases left in between. CDR3 length equals 15 residues. From germline, CDR1 is WSHSY and CDR2 SAAADI. The CDR3 DNA is TGCGCCAGCAGTGAATGGGGGGGTGGGAGCACTGAAGCTTTCTTT. It codes for CASSEWGGGSTEAFF.

This chain uses TRBV6-5 with TRBJ2-4; D remains ambiguous. The CDR3 contains 11 residues. The germline CDR1 and CDR2 sequences are MNHEY and SVGAGI. The V and J ends lost 7 bases and 0 bases respectively, with 1 base between them. The CDR3 coding sequence is TGTGCCAGCACAGCCAAAAACATTCAGTACTTC. It codes for CASTAKNIQYF.

CDR3 nucleotides: TGTGCCAGCAGTCCGTTCAGGGGGAGGTACGAGCAGTACTTC. It is translated as CASSPFRGRYEQYF. The chain recombines TRBV28 with TRBJ2-7; weak D call: TRBD1 (7 bases). Germline V CDR1 and CDR2: MDHEN, SYDVKM. The CDR3 covers 14 residues. Trimming stripped 5 bases from V and 4 bases from J, with 15 bases between.

The rearrangement joins TRBV28 to TRBJ1-6; 7 bases match TRBD1. Losses at the gene ends were 5 bases for V and 3 bases for J; bases not matched to a gene: 10. This CDR3 spans 17 amino acids. The germline V gene encodes CDR1 MDHEN and CDR2 SYDVKM. The CDR3 reads CASSTPGGQSYNSPLHF. The CDR3 region has the DNA TGTGCCAGCAGTACCCCCGGGGGACAGAGCTATAATTCACCCCTCCACTTT.

The chain links TRBV7-8 to TRBJ2-7; TRBD2 might be the D (6 bases). The germline gives CDR1 SGHVS, CDR2 FQNEAQ. The germline V and J ends were trimmed by 1 base and 3 bases, with 13 bases remaining between them. The CDR3 is 15 amino acids. This CDR3 is CASSLDGGKGYEQYF. CDR3 sequence (DNA): TGTGCCAGCAGCTTAGACGGCGGGAAGGGCTACGAGCAGTACTTC.

This clone has more than one count but fewer than ten. The rearrangement uses TRBV7-9 and TRBJ2-2, with D perhaps TRBD2 (6 bases). The ends were cut back, 2 bases at V and 7 bases at J, with 17 bases in the middle. CDR3 length: 16 residues. Per the germline V gene, CDR1 is SEHNR and CDR2 is FQNEAQ (reference sequence). The CDR3 DNA sequence: TGTGCCAGCAGCTTAATGCGGCGGGATGGTAACGGGGAGCTGTTTTTT. This translates into CASSLMRRDGNGELFF.

The rearrangement uses TRBV29-1 and TRBJ1-1; D ambiguous. The CDR3 has 12 residues. CDR1 is SQVTM and CDR2 is ANQGSEA in the germline V gene. The ends were cut back, 6 bases at V and 6 bases at J, with 14 bases in the middle. Here the CDR3 reads CSVLLSSAEAFF. In DNA form, the CDR3 reads TGCAGCGTCCTCCTTTCCAGCGCTGAAGCTTTCTTT.

This rearrangement joins TRBV5-4 to TRBJ2-1, with TRBD2 identical over 9 bases. This CDR3 region has 15 residues. Germline V gene lookup returns CDR1 SGHNT and CDR2 YYREEE (reference sequence). V lost 0 bases and J lost 8; bases outside the gene matches: 6. This CDR3 is CASSLGSGSSDEQFF. The CDR3 coding sequence is TGTGCCAGCAGCTTGGGTAGCGGGAGTTCGGATGAGCAGTTCTTC.

The genes are TRBV28 and TRBJ2-7; D gene ambiguous. This CDR3 has 11 amino acids. V lost 4 bases and J 9 bases, leaving 10 bases between the germline ends. Germline V CDR1 and CDR2: MDHEN, SYDVKM. Here the CDR3 reads CASSWTSGQYF. The CDR3 nucleotides are TGTGCCAGCAGTTGGACCTCGGGGCAGTACTTC.

This clone was detected only a few times. The CDR3 sequence is CATLDRAEKAFF. The CDR3 DNA reads TGTGCCACCCTGGACAGGGCGGAGAAAGCTTTCTTT. This chain uses TRBV19 with TRBJ1-1; TRBD1 matches at 8 bases. Germline lookup yields CDR1 LNHDA and CDR2 SQIVND (reference sequence). The CDR3 has 12 residues. The ends lost 10 bases at V and 9 bases at J; junction bases unmatched: 10.

This chain joins TRBV5-6 and TRBJ2-1; 9 nucleotides line up with TRBD1. Per germline, CDR1 SGHDT and CDR2 YYEEEE. This CDR3 contains 16 residues. V lost 1 base and J lost 9; bases outside the gene matches: 11. For the CDR3, the DNA is TGTGCCAGCAGCTTGATCTCCGGGACAGGGCTGGTTGAGCAGTTCTTC. This encodes CASSLISGTGLVEQFF.

V is TRBV4-3 and J is TRBJ2-3; 7 nucleotides align to TRBD2. This CDR3 spans 16 amino acids. The junction had 7 bases not matched to a gene; V was cut back by 1 base and J by 3 bases. Germline V gives CDR1 LGHNA, CDR2 YSLEER. CDR3 sequence reads: CASSQGGREPTDTQYF. DNA for the CDR3: TGCGCCAGCAGCCAAGGCGGGCGGGAGCCAACAGATACGCAGTATTTT.

This chain connects TRBV18 to TRBJ2-7; the D is unclear. V lost 2 bases and J lost 2, with 7 bases in between. The CDR3 is made up of 13 amino acids. Germline V gene data show CDR1 as KGHSH and CDR2 as LQKENI. The CDR3 sequence: CASSPAQTYEQYF. DNA for the CDR3: TGTGCCAGCTCACCAGCGCAAACCTACGAGCAGTACTTC.

The chain couples TRBV19 to TRBJ2-3; the match to TRBD2 covers 7 bases. Germline CDR1 is LNHDA and CDR2 is SQIVND (reference sequence). This CDR3 has 15 residues. Losses at the gene ends were 5 bases for V and 7 bases for J; bases not matched to a gene: 12. This CDR3 reads CASSPQAGDGYTQYF. CDR3 bases: TGTGCCAGTAGTCCCCAGGCGGGAGATGGGTATACGCAGTATTTT.

The chain couples TRBV2 to TRBJ1-5, with D possibly matching TRBD1 (6 bases). Trimming took 7 bases from V and 6 from J, leaving 13 bases between them. The germline V gene encodes CDR1 SNHLY and CDR2 FYNNEI. CDR3 length equals 13 residues. In DNA form, the CDR3 reads TGTGCCAGCACACAGGGAGGAACTCAGCCCCAGCATTTT. It specifies CASTQGGTQPQHF. Looking up the rest from reference TRBV2 and TRBJ1-5 gives the full variable domain: EPEVTQTPSHQVTQMGQEVILRCVPISNHLYFYWYRQILGQKVEFLVSFYNNEISEKSEIFDDQFSVERPDGSNFTLKIRSTKLEDSAMYFCASTQGGTQPQHFGDGTRLSIL.